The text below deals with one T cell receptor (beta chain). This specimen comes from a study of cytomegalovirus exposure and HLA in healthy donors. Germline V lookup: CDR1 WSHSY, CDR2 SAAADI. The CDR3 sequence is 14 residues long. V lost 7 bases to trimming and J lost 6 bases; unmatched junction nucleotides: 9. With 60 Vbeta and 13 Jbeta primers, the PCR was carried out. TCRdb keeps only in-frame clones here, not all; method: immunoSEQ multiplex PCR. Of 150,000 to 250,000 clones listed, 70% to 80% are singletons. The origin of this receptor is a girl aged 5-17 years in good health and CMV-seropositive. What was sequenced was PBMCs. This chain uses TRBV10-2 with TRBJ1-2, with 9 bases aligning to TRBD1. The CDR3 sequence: CASMGQGTPDGYTF. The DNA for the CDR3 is TGCGCCAGCATGGGACAGGGCACTCCGGATGGCTACACCTTC.